This TCR beta chain was recorded in a study of B cell selection in AIRE deficiency. In germline, CDR1 is SGHNT, CDR2 YENEEA. V lost 1 base to trimming and J lost 6 bases, with 10 bases between them. There are 14 residues in the CDR3. Conventional CD4 T cells were sorted as CD4+CD127+ cells. To note about this clone: Its antigen is still unknown.

Original handling: About 9.9x10^4 patient and 1.3x10^5 or so healthy donor in-frame TCRbeta sequences came from conventional T cells. Assay: immunoSEQ multiplex PCR; the TCRdb copy retains only in-frame clones and omits some. The V and J calls and clone size come from that table; D and trimming were worked out from the DNA. The top ten clones hold less than 0.25% of a sample with some 24,000 clones, around 97% of them seen once. Findings and caveats of the study: Shared Treg sequences were biased toward short CDR3s with few non-templated nucleotide insertions. About 30% of healthy-shared Treg TCRbeta sequences appeared in patient Tconv cells. Of more than 3,000 shared Treg TCRbeta sequences, 25% to 40% were healthy-only, over 7% patient-only.

Material: conventional CD4+ T cells sorted from PBMCs. The chain employs TRBV11-3 and TRBJ2-1; a possible D gene is TRBD2 (5 bases). This TCR was sampled from a human donor with AIRE deficiency. Here the CDR3 reads CASSLGTDRNEQFF. The CDR3 region has the DNA TGTGCCAGCAGCTTAGGGACTGATCGCAATGAGCAGTTCTTC.